Detailed here is one T cell receptor beta chain. As yet, its antigen is unknown. This sample was taken from a study of radiotherapy plus CTLA-4 blockade in lung cancer. General study points: In blood, after radiotherapy plus ipilimumab, tumor-derived TCR clones expanded.

Data came from immunoSEQ multiplex PCR; TCRdb stores just in-frame clones and leaves some out. The sample has roughly 130,000 clones, more than 80% seen once. Germline CDR1 MNHEY, CDR2 SMNVEV (reference sequence). The CDR3 totals 14 residues. The J segment lost 6 bases and the V segment lost 2 bases, leaving 5 bases of the junction unmatched. The sample was peripheral blood, taken from a patient treated with radiotherapy plus ipilimumab. The clonotype comes from a human donor with non-small cell lung cancer that progressed on radiotherapy plus ipilimumab. The rearrangement uses TRBV27 and TRBJ1-1, with TRBD1 identical over 8 bases. CDR3 DNA: TGTGCCAGCAGTTTAGGGACAGGTGGCTCTGAAGCTTTCTTT. It yields the protein CASSLGTGGSEAFF.